This TCR beta chain was recovered during a study of Graves' ophthalmopathy and Graves' hyperthyroidism. CDR1 is LNHDA, CDR2 SQIVND, per germline (reference sequence). This CDR3 has 13 amino acids. J was trimmed by 6 bases and V by 4 bases; bases with no gene match: 1. Findings and limits, study-wide: In blood appeared most of the expanded thyroid clonotypes whose frequency exceeded 0.001.

Amplification targeted the TCR beta CDR3 regions, with RNA transcripts as the source material. Second-round multiplex PCR came after a first-round RT-PCR that employed HTBI primers. One entry per CDR3 protein, called by TCRdb with MiXCR from the multiplex PCR reads. The repertoire has roughly 700,000 distinct CDR3 sequences, around 40% of them found once; the top ten carry 44%. Other autoimmune diseases, uncontrolled infections, pregnancy or lactation ruled patients out of participation. Orbital computed tomography, together with clinical symptoms, serum thyroxine, TRAb and thyroid ultrasound, was used for diagnosis. PBMCs had their origin in fresh peripheral blood (over 8.5 ml). This clonotype has at least ten counts. What it binds is not known.

This TCR came from an adult man with Graves' ophthalmopathy. The chain has TRBV19 and TRBJ1-1, with 11 bases matching TRBD1. The sequencing input was peripheral blood. CDR3: CASSTGQGAEAFF. CDR3 nucleotide sequence: TGTGCCAGTAGTACGGGACAGGGGGCTGAAGCTTTCTTT. Full variable domain (missing parts from reference TRBV19 and TRBJ1-1): DGGITQSPKYLFRKEGQNVTLSCEQNLNHDAMYWYRQDPGQGLRLIYYSQIVNDFQKGDIAEGYSVSREKKESFPLTVTSAQKNPTAFYLCASSTGQGAEAFFGQGTRLTVV.